This note documents a single TCR beta chain sequence. Its antigen is not known. Only CD45RO-negative cells positively selected for CCR7 counted as naive CD8 cells, so terminally differentiated effector memory CD45RA+ cells were excluded. The data were taken from a study of shared clonotypes between healthy human individuals. The wider study: Donors had three CD4 naive, three CD4 memory, two CD8 naive and one CD8 memory plate apiece.

DNA at about 0.2 ug, 25,000 to 35,000 T cell genomes, went into sorted-subset replicate PCRs. Assay: immunoSEQ multiplex PCR; the TCRdb copy retains only in-frame clones and omits some. Here the sample spans around 550,000 clones, 85% to 95% being singletons. The CDR3 totals 15 residues. CDR1 and CDR2 (germline): LNHDA, SQIVND (reference sequence). V was trimmed by 1 base and J by 8 bases, leaving 15 bases between them. General observations from the study: Memory subsets had estimated richness that was generally smaller than that of naive subsets.

This clonotype originated in a woman aged 25 to 45 in good health. The chain carries TRBV19 and TRBJ2-4, with no clear D. The sample taken for sequencing was naive CD8+ T cells sorted from blood. CDR3 region: CASSIGSQREDIQYF. In nucleotides, the CDR3 is TGTGCCAGTAGTATAGGAAGCCAGCGCGAGGACATTCAGTACTTC.